This TCR beta chain is from a study of blood T cell repertoires in COVID-19. About the research overall: COVID-19 samples from acute and convalescent phases originated in the United States, Italy and Spain.

V was cut by 6 bases and J by 1 base, with 16 bases left in between. Germline values: CDR1 MNHEY, CDR2 SMNVEV (reference sequence). This CDR3 has 15 residues. Seattle patient enrollment occurred during active infection, with longitudinal follow-up thereafter. Per the original methods: How many nucleated cells were present was estimated from reference gene primer amplification. The protocol was immunoSEQ multiplex PCR, while the TCRdb copy is restricted to in-frame clones and leaves out a portion. Clone size and V and J calls were adopted from that table, with D and trimming inferred from the DNA. This repertoire shows under 200,000 clones, 84% found once; its top ten account for roughly 14%.

The sample taken for sequencing was peripheral blood. This TCR derives from a woman in her 70s with COVID-19, enrolled during active disease. The V gene is TRBV27, the J gene TRBJ2-7, with D maybe TRBD1 (5 bases). CDR3 coding DNA: TGTGCCAGCAGGATACATTCTCAGGGATCCTACGAGCAGTACGTC. Protein sequence: CASRIHSQGSYEQYV.